The clone carrying this TCR beta chain was seen a few times. Time point: patch test 2, 6 weeks after DPC sensitization. Stated treatment: therapeutic diphenylcyclopropenone sensitization with weekly scalp DPC. This entry belongs to a study of human T cells and chemical hapten exposure. The library labeled individual cDNA molecules by adding unique molecular identifiers to them. TCRdb analysed the RACE reads with MiXCR anew, one entry per CDR3 protein. The data show approximately 69,000 distinct CDR3 sequences, 10% to 13% seen once. V was pared by 5 bases and J by 1 base, with 14 bases between. This CDR3 has 15 amino acids. The germline gives CDR1 SEHNR, CDR2 FQNEAQ (reference sequence).

The material was whole blood, obtained in connection with sensitization to the hapten diphenylcyclopropenone (DPC). This TCR was sampled from a woman between 50 and 59 years old with alopecia areata. Some clones in this sample may be carry-over from other donors' samples. V gene TRBV7-9 combines with J gene TRBJ1-1, with D unresolved. CDR3 nucleotide sequence: TGTGCCAGCAGCGCCGGTCCACAGCGGAACACTGAAGCTTTCTTT. It is translated as CASSAGPQRNTEAFF.